One and the same sample provided the 24 T cell receptor beta chains below, sequenced in a study of blood T cell repertoires in COVID-19 (TCRdb year 2020). The receptor library was made with the immunoSEQ multiplex PCR assay. TCRdb carries this immuneACCESS record with in-frame sequences only. Its versions omit some clonotypes, under half of them owing to an unresolved V gene in the studies checked, with the rest unexplained. For this sample there are 90,000 to 130,000 clones; about 70% appear just once. Over 6% of the sample is taken by the ten largest. The sequencing sample was made of peripheral blood. All receptors derive from a woman aged 55-69 years with acute or convalescent COVID-19.

The chain has TRBV28 and TRBJ1-5; tentatively, D is TRBD1 (5 bases). The germline V and J ends were trimmed by 5 bases and 6 bases, with 17 bases remaining between them. This CDR3 is built from 15 residues. The germline gives CDR1 MDHEN, CDR2 SYDVKM. The CDR3 DNA is TGTGCCAGCAGTAAGAGGCAGGGTGCGTTTCAGCCCCAGCATTTT. This codes for CASSKRQGAFQPQHF.

This clone appeared once. V is TRBV5-4 and J is TRBJ1-3; D is unclear. CDR1 is SGHNT, CDR2 YYREEE, per germline (reference sequence). V was shortened by 4 bases and J by 8 bases, with 16 bases between the two germline ends. This CDR3 is built from 14 residues. The CDR3 coding sequence is TGTGCCAGCAGCACGCGGGAGGCAGGAGACACCATATATTTT. Encoded protein: CASSTREAGDTIYF. Complete variable domain (other parts from reference TRBV5-4 and TRBJ1-3): ETGVTQSPTHLIKTRGQQVTLRCSSQSGHNTVSWYQQALGQGPQFIFQYYREEENGRGNFPPRFSGLQFPNYSSELNVNALELDDSALYLCASSTREAGDTIYFGEGSWLTVV.

This clone appeared a single time. The rearrangement links TRBV2 to TRBJ1-5; no firm D call. V was pared by 2 bases and J by 4 bases, with 9 bases between. Germline values: CDR1 SNHLY, CDR2 FYNNEI. The CDR3 sequence is 14 residues long. The CDR3 protein is CASSENSGNQPQHF. CDR3 DNA: TGTGCCAGCAGTGAAAATTCGGGGAATCAGCCCCAGCATTTT. The full variable domain, rest sourced from reference TRBV2 and TRBJ1-5, is EPEVTQTPSHQVTQMGQEVILRCVPISNHLYFYWYRQILGQKVEFLVSFYNNEISEKSEIFDDQFSVERPDGSNFTLKIRSTKLEDSAMYFCASSENSGNQPQHFGDGTRLSIL.

This clone was detected only a few times. The chain couples TRBV11-2 to TRBJ1-1, with a tentative D call TRBD1 (6 bases). CDR3 length: 14 residues. Trimming took 6 bases from V and 0 from J, leaving 11 bases between them. Germline CDR1 is SGHAT and CDR2 is FQNNGV. CDR3 coding DNA: TGTGCCAGCAGGCTAGGACAGATGAACACTGAAGCTTTCTTT. Translated, it gives CASRLGQMNTEAFF.

This clone has only a few counts. This rearrangement joins TRBV7-8 to TRBJ1-4, with 9 bases lining up with TRBD1. The length of the CDR3 is 14 residues. Germline V gene data show CDR1 as SGHVS and CDR2 as FQNEAQ. The V gene end was trimmed by 5 bases and the J gene end by 7 bases; junction bases not matched to a gene: 5. CDR3 nucleotides: TGTGCCAGCAGCCTGGGGACAGGGACTGAAAAACTGTTTTTT. Its protein is CASSLGTGTEKLFF. The variable domain in full, completed from reference TRBV7-8 and TRBJ1-4, reads GAGVSQSPRYKVAKRGQDVALRCDPISGHVSLFWYQQALGQGPEFLTYFQNEAQLDKSGLPSDRFFAERPEGSVSTLKIQRTQQEDSAVYLCASSLGTGTEKLFFGSGTQLSVL.

V gene TRBV5-1 combines with J gene TRBJ1-1; 7 nucleotides agree with TRBD1. V lost 3 bases, J lost 0 bases, and 17 bases stayed unmatched. The CDR3 is made up of 19 amino acids. Germline CDR1 SGHRS, CDR2 YFSETQ. CDR3 loop: CASSSLPPGQWGMNTEAFF. DNA for the CDR3: TGCGCCAGCAGCTCCCTACCCCCGGGACAGTGGGGCATGAACACTGAAGCTTTCTTT.

The V gene is TRBV2, the J gene TRBJ1-5, with D tentatively TRBD1 (6 bases). CDR1 is SNHLY, CDR2 FYNNEI, per germline. Between the trimmed V and J ends, which lost 6 bases and 0 bases, there was a span of 12 bases. The CDR3 length is 15 residues. The CDR3 DNA follows: TGTGCCAGCAGGAAGGACAGCGGTAGCAATCAGCCCCAGCATTTT. This codes for CASRKDSGSNQPQHF.

V is TRBV7-2 and J is TRBJ1-4; no reliable D call. Germline CDR1 reads SGHTA; CDR2 reads FQGNSA. The CDR3 loop spans 14 amino acids. Trimming pared 1 base from V and 7 bases from J, leaving 10 bases between. CDR3 amino acids: CASSLGARGEKLFF. As DNA, the CDR3 is TGTGCCAGCAGCTTAGGGGCGCGGGGTGAAAAACTGTTTTTT. Variable domain in full (rest from reference TRBV7-2 and TRBJ1-4): GAGVSQSPSNKVTEKGKDVELRCDPISGHTALYWYRQSLGQGLEFLIYFQGNSAPDKSGLPSDRFSAERTGGSVSTLTIQRTQQEDSAVYLCASSLGARGEKLFFGSGTQLSVL.

The chain carries TRBV11-2 and TRBJ1-1; D is ambiguous. The CDR3 runs 15 residues. Germline V gene data show CDR1 as SGHAT and CDR2 as FQNNGV. The germline V and J ends were trimmed by 0 bases and 0 bases, with 8 bases remaining between them. The DNA for the CDR3 is TGTGCCAGCAGCTTAGATCCAGGCATGAACACTGAAGCTTTCTTT. This translates into CASSLDPGMNTEAFF.

The chain is built from TRBV5-6 and TRBJ1-6, with a tentative D call TRBD1 (5 bases). V was shortened by 1 base and J by 9 bases, with 14 bases between the two germline ends. CDR3 length equals 15 residues. Germline values: CDR1 SGHDT, CDR2 YYEEEE. The CDR3 sequence is CASSLNWGVGSPLHF. CDR3 DNA sequence: TGTGCCAGCAGCTTGAATTGGGGGGTAGGTTCACCCCTCCACTTT.

The chain uses TRBV12-3 or TRBV12-4 and TRBJ2-3, with D perhaps TRBD1 (6 bases). The CDR3 has 12 amino acids. Between the trimmed V and J ends, which lost 5 bases and 8 bases, there was a span of 11 bases. CDR3 loop: CASSLQGITQYF. CDR3 DNA sequence: TGTGCCAGCAGTCTACAGGGAATTACGCAGTATTTT.

The rearrangement links TRBV25-1 to TRBJ1-1; 7 nucleotides match TRBD1. V lost 3 bases, J lost 5 bases, and 6 bases stayed unmatched. Germline assignment: CDR1 MGHDK and CDR2 SYGVNS. This CDR3 spans 14 amino acids. In DNA form, the CDR3 reads TGTGCCAGCAGTGAGGAGGGGGCTCGGACTGAAGCTTTCTTT. Protein: CASSEEGARTEAFF.

This chain connects TRBV3-1 (or the pseudogene TRBV3-2) to TRBJ1-3; no clear D. Per the germline V gene, CDR1 is LGHDT and CDR2 is YNNKEL (reference sequence). The CDR3 sequence is 14 residues long. Trimming removed 4 bases at V and 0 bases at J, with 7 bases between. The CDR3 is CASSLQNSGNTIYF. Here the CDR3 DNA reads TGTGCCAGCAGCCTACAGAACTCTGGAAACACCATATATTTT.

This clone was seen more than once but under ten times. The chain combines TRBV10-3 with TRBJ2-4; the D gene is possibly TRBD2 (6 bases). The length of the CDR3 is 12 residues. Between the trimmed V and J ends, which lost 11 bases and 9 bases, there was a span of 17 bases. Germline V lookup: CDR1 ENHRY, CDR2 SYGVKD. This chain's CDR3 is CASAEEEGIQYF. The CDR3, as DNA: TGTGCCTCCGCGGAGGAGGAGGGCATTCAGTACTTC.

The chain recombines TRBV7-2 with TRBJ1-2; TRBD1 matches at 9 bases. V trimming: 1 base; J trimming: 5 bases; junction bases outside the gene matches: 5. CDR3 size: 15 residues. Germline V gene data show CDR1 as SGHTA and CDR2 as FQGNSA. The CDR3 DNA is TGTGCCAGCAGCTTAGGACAGGGGGGCTTTTATGGCTACACCTTC. This encodes CASSLGQGGFYGYTF. The full variable domain, with the rest looked up from reference TRBV7-2 and TRBJ1-2, is GAGVSQSPSNKVTEKGKDVELRCDPISGHTALYWYRQSLGQGLEFLIYFQGNSAPDKSGLPSDRFSAERTGGSVSTLTIQRTQQEDSAVYLCASSLGQGGFYGYTFGSGTRLTVV.

The rearrangement uses TRBV5-1 and TRBJ2-7; tentatively, D is TRBD1 (5 bases). Germline assignment: CDR1 SGHRS and CDR2 YFSETQ. V gave up 1 base and J gave up 5 bases, with 13 bases separating them. This CDR3 has 14 residues. CDR3: CASSLQGTRHEQYF. The CDR3 nucleotides read TGCGCCAGCAGCTTGCAGGGAACAAGGCACGAGCAGTACTTC.

The chain couples TRBV5-1 to TRBJ1-5; 9 bases map to TRBD1. The CDR3 is 13 amino acids. Germline CDR1 is SGHRS and CDR2 is YFSETQ. The ends lost 4 bases at V and 5 bases at J; junction bases unmatched: 1. In DNA, the CDR3 is TGCGCCAGCAGCCGGACAGGGGATCAGCCCCAGCATTTT. It encodes CASSRTGDQPQHF.

There are a few counts of this clone. The chain combines TRBV7-2 with TRBJ2-7, with a possible D match to TRBD1 (6 bases). Germline loops: CDR1 SGHTA, CDR2 FQGNSA. The V gene lost 1 base and the J gene lost 5 bases, with 9 bases spanning the gap. The CDR3 covers 13 residues. The CDR3 DNA sequence: TGTGCCAGCAGCTTAGAGGCAGGGGACGAGCAGTACTTC. It yields the protein CASSLEAGDEQYF.

This clone showed up just once. V is TRBV12-3 or TRBV12-4 and J is TRBJ1-6; maybe TRBD1 (5 bases). V dropped 5 bases and J dropped 14 bases, with 13 bases sitting between them. The CDR3 contains 12 residues. CDR3 region: CASSPMTRALHF. CDR3 DNA: TGTGCCAGCAGTCCCATGACCAGGGCCCTCCACTTT.

This CDR3 reads CASSLGPNYGYTF. The CDR3 coding sequence is TGCGCCAGCAGCTTGGGGCCGAACTATGGCTACACCTTC. The chain couples TRBV5-1 to TRBJ1-2, with D unresolved. CDR3 size: 13 residues. Germline V CDR1 and CDR2: SGHRS, YFSETQ. V gave up 0 bases and J gave up 2 bases, with 5 bases separating them.

The sample holds one count of this clone. This chain connects TRBV5-1 to TRBJ2-3; weak D call: TRBD1 (5 bases). This CDR3 region has 15 residues. Germline V CDR1 and CDR2: SGHRS, YFSETQ. V dropped 3 bases and J dropped 4 bases, with 15 bases sitting between them. The CDR3: CASSSTATRADTQYF. DNA for the CDR3: TGCGCCAGCAGCTCTACCGCGACCAGGGCAGATACGCAGTATTTT.

V is TRBV29-1 and J is TRBJ1-2; possibly TRBD1 for D (6 bases). Trimming shortened V by 8 bases and J by 8 bases, and 15 bases separated the two germline ends. The CDR3 extends over 11 amino acids. CDR1 is SQVTM and CDR2 is ANQGSEA in the germline V gene. The CDR3, as DNA: TGCAGCATATACACAGGGTACGGCTACACCTTC. It specifies CSIYTGYGYTF.

This chain joins TRBV7-9 and TRBJ2-7; D is uncertain. V lost 4 bases to trimming and J lost 3 bases, with 10 bases between them. Germline V lookup: CDR1 SEHNR, CDR2 FQNEAQ (reference sequence). The CDR3 is 13 amino acids. CDR3 sequence reads: CASSSQVFYEQYF. Written as DNA, the CDR3 is TGTGCCAGCAGCTCACAAGTTTTCTACGAGCAGTACTTC. Variable domain in full (rest from reference TRBV7-9 and TRBJ2-7): DTGVSQNPRHKITKRGQNVTFRCDPISEHNRLYWYRQTLGQGPEFLTYFQNEAQLEKSRLLSDRFSAERPKGSFSTLEIQRTEQGDSAMYLCASSSQVFYEQYFGPGTRLTVT.

The chain is built from TRBV25-1 and TRBJ1-2; no firm D call. The V and J ends lost 2 bases and 7 bases respectively, with 11 bases between them. Germline V CDR1 and CDR2: MGHDK, SYGVNS. The CDR3 sequence is 13 residues long. CDR3 residues: CASSESSRGGYTF. In DNA form, the CDR3 reads TGTGCCAGCAGTGAAAGCTCGCGGGGTGGCTACACCTTC.